A single sample gave rise to the 18 T cell receptor beta chains below, sequenced in a study of blood T cells in healthy people across ages. Together with a sample-barcoded 5' primer, a J-beta primer mix was included in a second PCR lasting about 6 to 11 cycles. TCRdb recomputed calls from the 5' RACE reads with MiXCR, one row per CDR3 protein. This table holds about 970,000 distinct CDR3 sequences, roughly half found once. Sequenced sample: blood. The receptors shown here come from a woman aged 55-69 years in good health.

This clonotype was observed a single time. This chain connects TRBV20-1 to TRBJ2-5; 7 bases are shared with TRBD2. Germline V gene data show CDR1 as DFQATT and CDR2 as SNEGSKA (reference sequence). The CDR3 runs to 15 residues. With V trimmed by 0 bases and J by 11 bases, 15 bases remained unmatched. The CDR3: CSARDPRLAHNEQYF. The CDR3 bases are TGCAGTGCTAGAGATCCCCGACTAGCCCACAATGAGCAGTACTTC.

The chain carries TRBV20-1 and TRBJ1-2; D remains unclear. Trimming pared 5 bases from V and 4 bases from J, leaving 11 bases between. Germline V CDR1 and CDR2: DFQATT, SNEGSKA (reference sequence). The CDR3 spans 12 residues. This CDR3 is CSALNTVYGYTF. For the CDR3, the DNA is TGCAGTGCTCTAAATACGGTCTATGGCTACACCTTC.

In regard to this clonotype: One junction end disagrees with the germline gene, perhaps due to a read error. This chain joins TRBV27 and TRBJ1-6, with D possibly matching TRBD1 (6 bases). Germline V gives CDR1 MNHEY, CDR2 SMNVEV (reference sequence). The CDR3 covers 15 residues. This CDR3 is CASQRTVGNKSPLHF. CDR3 nucleotide sequence: TGTGCCAGCCAACGGACAGTCGGAAATAAGTCACCCCTCCACTTT.

V is TRBV12-3 or TRBV12-4 and J is TRBJ1-4; the match to TRBD1 covers 8 bases. CDR3 length equals 16 residues. Losses at the gene ends were 2 bases for V and 3 bases for J; bases not matched to a gene: 5. The CDR3 spells CASSLPGGASNEKLFF. CDR3 nucleotide sequence: TGTGCCAGCAGTTTACCAGGGGGCGCTTCTAATGAAAAACTGTTTTTT.

This clonotype was detected only a few times. The rearrangement uses TRBV5-1 and TRBJ2-5, with D possibly TRBD2 on 6 matching bases. Germline V gene data show CDR1 as SGHRS and CDR2 as YFSETQ. Trimming removed 0 bases from V and 4 bases from J, with 16 bases in between. The CDR3 spans 16 residues. CDR3: CASSLGRDPALETQYF. CDR3 bases: TGCGCCAGCAGCTTGGGGCGGGACCCAGCATTAGAGACCCAGTACTTC.

The table lists this clonotype with a few counts. This chain connects TRBV20-1 to TRBJ2-1; 9 bases are shared with TRBD2. This CDR3 contains 14 residues. V dropped 3 bases and J dropped 7; count of bases not matched to a gene: 7. CDR1 and CDR2 (germline): DFQATT, SNEGSKA (reference sequence). CDR3 coding DNA: TGCAGTGCTAGGCCCGGACTAGCGAGTAATGAGCAGTTCTTC. Translated, it gives CSARPGLASNEQFF.

The J gene is TRBJ2-2, the V gene TRBV7-3; TRBD2 matches at 8 bases. The CDR3 runs 14 residues. Germline V lookup: CDR1 SGHTA, CDR2 FQGTGA. V shed 5 bases, J shed 3 bases, and the junction held 2 bases outside the gene matches. CDR3 nucleotide sequence: TGTGCCAGCAGCAGCGGGGGATACACCGGGGAGCTGTTTTTT. This sequence encodes CASSSGGYTGELFF.

This clonotype was observed a handful of times. This rearrangement joins TRBV3-1 to TRBJ2-4; no clear D. The J call could be wrong; TRBJ2-7 is a better fit for the DNA end. The germline gives CDR1 LGHDT, CDR2 YNNKEL (reference sequence). The length of the CDR3 is 14 residues. Here the CDR3 reads CASSHKMRSYEQYF. The CDR3 nucleotides are TGTGCCAGCAGCCACAAGATGAGGAGCTACGAGCAGTACTTC.

This clonotype was detected a few times. CDR3 residues: CASSSRTGVGEQYF. The CDR3 DNA follows: TGTGCCAGCAGCTCCCGGACAGGGGTAGGCGAGCAGTACTTC. This chain links TRBV7-2 with TRBJ2-7, with TRBD1 matching over 9 bases. The CDR3 consists of 14 residues. The V segment lost 4 bases and the J segment 6 bases; nucleotides outside the gene matches: 7. CDR1 and CDR2 from the germline V gene are SGHTA and FQGNSA.

The chain uses TRBV20-1 and TRBJ1-2; 12 positions agree with TRBD1. In germline, CDR1 is DFQATT, CDR2 SNEGSKA (reference sequence). The ends lost 6 bases at V and 4 bases at J; junction bases unmatched: 15. CDR3 length: 17 residues. The CDR3 nucleotides read TGCAGTGCCATCTCATCGCCCGGGACAGGGGGCTTCTATGGCTACACCTTC. Translated: CSAISSPGTGGFYGYTF.

V and J are TRBV10-3 and TRBJ1-6, with D possibly matching TRBD1 (5 bases). The germline V gene has CDR1 ENHRY and CDR2 SYGVKD. The V and J ends lost 3 bases and 0 bases respectively, with 15 bases between them. The CDR3 covers 18 residues. CDR3 bases: TGTGCCATCAGTGAAGGGTCCGGGGGGAGCTCCTATAATTCACCCCTCCACTTT. The encoded protein is CAISEGSGGSSYNSPLHF.

In DNA, the CDR3 is TGTGCCAGCAGCCGAAGCTATGAGGGACTAGCGGGAGCCAAAAACATTCAGTACTTC. Its translation: CASSRSYEGLAGAKNIQYF. The rearrangement uses TRBV7-8 and TRBJ2-4, with TRBD2 matching over 12 bases. Germline CDR1 is SGHVS and CDR2 is FQNEAQ. The CDR3 sequence is 19 residues long. Trimming took 5 bases from V and 0 from J; bases not matched to a gene: 11. Supplemented by reference TRBV7-8 and TRBJ2-4, the full variable domain reads GAGVSQSPRYKVAKRGQDVALRCDPISGHVSLFWYQQALGQGPEFLTYFQNEAQLDKSGLPSDRFFAERPEGSVSTLKIQRTQQEDSAVYLCASSRSYEGLAGAKNIQYFGAGTRLSVL.

This rearrangement joins TRBV12-3 or TRBV12-4 to TRBJ2-3; no reliable D call. The ends were cut back, 6 bases at V and 10 bases at J, with 14 bases in the middle. The CDR3 is made up of 12 amino acids. CDR3 sequence reads: CASSHDGPSQYF. The CDR3, as DNA: TGTGCCAGCAGCCATGACGGCCCATCGCAGTATTTT.

V and J are TRBV11-2 and TRBJ2-1, with 13 bases lining up with TRBD2. CDR3 length equals 16 residues. Germline V gives CDR1 SGHAT, CDR2 FQNNGV. J lost 7 bases, V lost 1 base, and 4 bases had no gene match. Here the CDR3 reads CASSLGTSGRDNEQFF. In nucleotides, the CDR3 is TGTGCCAGCAGCTTAGGGACTAGCGGGAGAGATAATGAGCAGTTCTTC.

This clonotype has more than one count but fewer than ten. The chain is built from TRBV7-9 and TRBJ2-7, with 7 bases lining up with TRBD1. The ends lost 5 bases at V and 1 base at J; junction bases unmatched: 5. The germline V gene has CDR1 SEHNR and CDR2 FQNEAQ (reference sequence). The CDR3 extends over 14 amino acids. Here the CDR3 DNA reads TGTGCCAGCAGCAGGGGGCGGTTTTCCTACGAGCAGTACTTC. This translates into CASSRGRFSYEQYF. Variable domain in full (rest from reference TRBV7-9 and TRBJ2-7): DTGVSQNPRHKITKRGQNVTFRCDPISEHNRLYWYRQTLGQGPEFLTYFQNEAQLEKSRLLSDRFSAERPKGSFSTLEIQRTEQGDSAMYLCASSRGRFSYEQYFGPGTRLTVT.

This chain joins TRBV5-6 and TRBJ2-3; no reliable D call. Germline V gene lookup returns CDR1 SGHDT and CDR2 YYEEEE. Trimming left V 3 bases short and J 8 bases short, with 22 bases between. The length of the CDR3 is 16 residues. This CDR3 reads CASSSSRIRLKSTQYF. As DNA, the CDR3 is TGTGCCAGCAGCTCGTCCCGGATCCGCTTAAAGAGTACGCAGTATTTT.

This chain connects TRBV6-4 to TRBJ1-5; D may be TRBD1 (6 bases). Trimming cost V 8 bases and J 5 bases, with 22 bases left between them. Germline V CDR1 and CDR2: MRHNA, SNTAGT. CDR3 length: 16 amino acids. Here the CDR3 reads CASRKRGPSRDQPQHF. CDR3 DNA sequence: TGTGCCAGCCGAAAACGGGGGCCTTCTCGCGATCAGCCCCAGCATTTT.

On this clonotype itself: A read error may account for a junction end that differs from germline. This CDR3 is CAGSQVSGEAQYF. The CDR3 region has the DNA TGCGCCGGCAGCCAAGTTTCGGGGGAGGCGCAGTATTTT. The V gene is TRBV4-1, the J gene TRBJ2-3; D may be TRBD2 (6 bases). CDR3 length: 13 residues. CDR1 is MGHRA and CDR2 is YSYEKL in the germline V gene.